The present T cell receptor (beta chain) was sequenced within a study of CD8+ T cells in alopecia areata. RNA extraction was followed by reverse transcription into cDNA, which acted as the sequencing template. The method was immunoSEQ multiplex PCR; TCRdb's version includes in-frame clones alone and lacks a portion of them. The data contain fewer than 70,000 clones, roughly 40% of them singletons. Germline CDR1 is LNHDA and CDR2 is SQIVND (reference sequence). There are 13 residues in the CDR3. V lost 5 bases and J lost 3; bases outside the gene matches: 4. The chain carries TRBV19 and TRBJ2-7, with 7 bases aligning to TRBD1. The TCR sequence derives from a human donor with alopecia areata. Input material: NKG2D-low CD8+ T cells sorted from blood. The CDR3 protein is CASSAGQDYEQYF. In DNA, the CDR3 is TGTGCCAGTAGTGCTGGACAGGACTACGAGCAGTACTTC.